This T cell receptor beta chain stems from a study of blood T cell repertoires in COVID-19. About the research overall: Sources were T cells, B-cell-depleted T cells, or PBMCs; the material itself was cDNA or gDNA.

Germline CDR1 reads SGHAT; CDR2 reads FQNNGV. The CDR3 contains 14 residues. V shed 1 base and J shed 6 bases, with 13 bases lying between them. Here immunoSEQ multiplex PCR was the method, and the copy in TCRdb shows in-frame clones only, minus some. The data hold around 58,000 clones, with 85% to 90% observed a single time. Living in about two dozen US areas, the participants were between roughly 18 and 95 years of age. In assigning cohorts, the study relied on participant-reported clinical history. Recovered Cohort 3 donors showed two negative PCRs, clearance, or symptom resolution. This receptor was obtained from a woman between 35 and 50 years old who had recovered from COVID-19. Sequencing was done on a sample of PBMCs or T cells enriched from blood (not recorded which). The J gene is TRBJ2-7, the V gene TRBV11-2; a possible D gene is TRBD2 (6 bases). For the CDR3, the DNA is TGTGCCAGCAGCTTAGGCAGGGTTAGCGGCGAGCAGTACTTC. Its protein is CASSLGRVSGEQYF.